The rows below give T cell receptor beta chains drawn from one sample of a study of T cell changes during pregnancy in multiple sclerosis. Sequenced by immunoSEQ multiplex PCR; TCRdb stores in-frame clones only, minus some. The sample yields just over 90,000 clones, 91% seen once. Sequencing was performed on peripheral blood, taken after pregnancy. These receptors were taken from a female donor in good health, enrolled as a control in a pregnancy study. Each CDR3 is given with its conserved first and last residue. Fields, in order: clone size, D gene, J gene, V gene, CDR3 protein, CDR3 DNA. D genes are given only for firm matches. Expanded clones get a size class; other rows say once, few or many, or leave the size out.

>.|.|TRBJ1-2|TRBV4-3
CASSQDYSDYGYTF
TGCGCCAGCAGCCAAGACTACAGTGACTATGGCTACACCTTC
>.|TRBD1|TRBJ2-2|TRBV7-8
CASSLGTGNTGELFF
TGTGCCAGCAGCCTCGGGACAGGAAACACCGGGGAGCTGTTTTTT
>.|TRBD1|TRBJ1-2|TRBV5-5
CASSYYRGSGGYTF
TGTGCCAGCAGCTACTACAGGGGATCAGGTGGCTACACCTTC
>.|.|TRBJ2-3|TRBV7-2
CASSLWAVFSTDTQYF
TGTGCCAGCAGCTTATGGGCAGTCTTTAGCACAGATACGCAGTATTTT
>.|TRBD2|TRBJ2-5|TRBV25-1
CASTEREREQETQYF
TGTGCCAGCACCGAGCGTGAGCGGGAACAAGAGACCCAGTACTTC
>.|.|TRBJ1-1|TRBV27
CASSLQQGREAFF
TGTGCCAGCAGTCTTCAACAGGGCAGGGAAGCTTTCTTT
>.|TRBD2|TRBJ2-3|TRBV4-2
CASSPASSGGVDTQYF
TGTGCCAGCAGCCCTGCCTCTAGCGGGGGGGTCGATACGCAGTATTTT
>.|TRBD1|TRBJ2-3|TRBV5-6
CASIDRGSRTDTQYF
TGTGCCAGCATTGACAGGGGTAGTCGAACAGATACGCAGTATTTT
>.|TRBD2|TRBJ2-2|TRBV4-2
CASSPNSGGGPGELFF
TGTGCCAGCAGCCCAAATAGCGGGGGGGGTCCCGGGGAGCTGTTTTTT
>.|TRBD1|TRBJ1-2|TRBV5-4
CASSLGITGTGVRGYTF
TGTGCCAGCAGCTTGGGAATCACCGGGACAGGGGTACGTGGCTACACCTTC
>.|.|TRBJ1-3|TRBV4-1
CASSQDFASWGNTIYF
TGCGCCAGCAGCCAAGATTTTGCGTCCTGGGGAAACACCATATATTTT
>once|.|TRBJ2-5|TRBV7-9
CASSLGESHQETQYF
TGTGCCAGCAGCTTAGGGGAGAGCCACCAAGAGACCCAGTACTTC
>few|TRBD1|TRBJ1-1|TRBV19
CASSIAHRGTEAFF
TGTGCCAGTAGTATAGCTCACAGGGGGACTGAAGCTTTCTTT
>.|.|TRBJ2-1|TRBV7-2
CASSLGRAYNEQFF
TGTGCCAGCAGCTTAGGGCGGGCCTACAATGAGCAGTTCTTC
>.|.|TRBJ2-5|TRBV28
CASGGPALETQYF
TGTGCCAGCGGGGGCCCGGCCTTGGAGACCCAGTACTTC
>.|.|TRBJ1-1|TRBV7-9
CASNQQGFTEAFF
TGTGCCAGCAACCAACAGGGTTTCACTGAAGCTTTCTTT